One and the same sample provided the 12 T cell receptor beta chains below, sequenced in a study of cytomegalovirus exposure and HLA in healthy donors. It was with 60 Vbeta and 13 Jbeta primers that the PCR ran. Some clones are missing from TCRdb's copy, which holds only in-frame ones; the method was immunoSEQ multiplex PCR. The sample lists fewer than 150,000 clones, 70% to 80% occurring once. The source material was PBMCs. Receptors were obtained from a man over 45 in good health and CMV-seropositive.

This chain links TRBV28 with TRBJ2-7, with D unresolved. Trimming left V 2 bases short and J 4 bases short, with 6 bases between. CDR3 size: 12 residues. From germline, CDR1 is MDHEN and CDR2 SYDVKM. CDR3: CASSLARYEQYF. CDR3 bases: TGTGCCAGCAGTTTAGCCAGGTACGAGCAGTACTTC.

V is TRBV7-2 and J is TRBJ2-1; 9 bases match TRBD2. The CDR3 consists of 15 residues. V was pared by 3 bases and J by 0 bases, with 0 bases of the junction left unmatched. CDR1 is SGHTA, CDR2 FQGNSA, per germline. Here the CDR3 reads CASSFSGGSYNEQFF. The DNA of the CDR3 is TGTGCCAGCAGCTTTAGCGGGGGCTCCTACAATGAGCAGTTCTTC.

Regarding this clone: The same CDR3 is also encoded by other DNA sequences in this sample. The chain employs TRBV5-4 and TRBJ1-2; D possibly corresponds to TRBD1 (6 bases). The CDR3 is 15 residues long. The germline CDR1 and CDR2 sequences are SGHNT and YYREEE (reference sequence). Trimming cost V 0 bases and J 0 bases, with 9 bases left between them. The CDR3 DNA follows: TGTGCCAGCAGCTTGGGAGGACAGTCTAACTATGGCTACACCTTC. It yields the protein CASSLGGQSNYGYTF.

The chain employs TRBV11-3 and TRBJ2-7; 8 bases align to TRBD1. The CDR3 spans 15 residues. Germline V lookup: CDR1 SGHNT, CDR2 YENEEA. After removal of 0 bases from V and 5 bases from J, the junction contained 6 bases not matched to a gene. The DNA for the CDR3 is TGTGCCAGCAGCTTAGATGCAGGGGGCACGAACGAGCAGTACTTC. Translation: CASSLDAGGTNEQYF.

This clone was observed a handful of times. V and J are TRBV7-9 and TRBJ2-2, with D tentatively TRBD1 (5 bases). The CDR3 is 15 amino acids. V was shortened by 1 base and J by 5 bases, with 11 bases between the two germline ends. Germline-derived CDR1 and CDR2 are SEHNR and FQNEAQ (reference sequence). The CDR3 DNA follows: TGTGCCAGCAGCTTAGTGGGGCCCTTGACCGGGGAGCTGTTTTTT. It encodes CASSLVGPLTGELFF.

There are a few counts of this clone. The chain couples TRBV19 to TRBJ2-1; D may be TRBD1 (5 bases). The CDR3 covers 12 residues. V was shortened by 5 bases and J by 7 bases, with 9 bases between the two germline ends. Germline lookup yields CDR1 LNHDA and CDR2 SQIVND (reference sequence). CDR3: CASSVSGNEQFF. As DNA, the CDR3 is TGTGCCAGTAGTGTATCAGGGAATGAGCAGTTCTTC.

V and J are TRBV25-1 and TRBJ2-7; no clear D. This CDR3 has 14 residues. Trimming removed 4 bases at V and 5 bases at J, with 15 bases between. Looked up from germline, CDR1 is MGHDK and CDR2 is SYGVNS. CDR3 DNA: TGTGCCAGCAGTGTCGGAGAATCGAACGACGAGCAGTACTTC. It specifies CASSVGESNDEQYF.

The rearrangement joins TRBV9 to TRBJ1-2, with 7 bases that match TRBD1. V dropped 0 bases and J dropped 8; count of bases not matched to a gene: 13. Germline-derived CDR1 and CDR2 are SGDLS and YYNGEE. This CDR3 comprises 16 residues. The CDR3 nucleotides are TGTGCCAGCAGCGTAGTAGGAGGGGGCCCTTCTAAAGGCTACACCTTC. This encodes CASSVVGGGPSKGYTF.

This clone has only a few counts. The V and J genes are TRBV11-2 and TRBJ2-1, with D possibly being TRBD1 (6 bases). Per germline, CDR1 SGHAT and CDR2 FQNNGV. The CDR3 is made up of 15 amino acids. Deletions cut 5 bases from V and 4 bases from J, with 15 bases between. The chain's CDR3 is CASSTRQAMYNEQFF. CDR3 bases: TGTGCCAGCAGCACCAGACAGGCAATGTACAATGAGCAGTTCTTC.

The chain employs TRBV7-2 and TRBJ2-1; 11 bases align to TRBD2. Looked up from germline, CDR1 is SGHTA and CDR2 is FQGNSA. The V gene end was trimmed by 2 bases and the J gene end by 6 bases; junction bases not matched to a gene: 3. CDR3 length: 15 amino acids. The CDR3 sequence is CASSLTTSGINEQFF. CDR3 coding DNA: TGTGCCAGCAGCTTAACGACTAGCGGGATCAATGAGCAGTTCTTC.

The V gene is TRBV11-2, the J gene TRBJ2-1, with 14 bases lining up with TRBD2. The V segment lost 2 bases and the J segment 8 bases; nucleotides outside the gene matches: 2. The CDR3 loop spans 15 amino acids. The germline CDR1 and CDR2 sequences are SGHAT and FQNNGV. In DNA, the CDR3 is TGTGCCAGCAGCTTAATGACTAGCGGGGGGGATGAGCAGTTCTTC. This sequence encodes CASSLMTSGGDEQFF.

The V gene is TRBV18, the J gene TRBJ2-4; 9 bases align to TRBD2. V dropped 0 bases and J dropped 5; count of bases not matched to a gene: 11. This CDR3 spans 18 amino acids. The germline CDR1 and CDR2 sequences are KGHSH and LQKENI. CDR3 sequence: CASSPPVTAGGRENIQYF. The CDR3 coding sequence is TGTGCCAGCTCACCACCGGTGACAGCGGGAGGCCGTGAAAACATTCAGTACTTC.